The sequence of this T cell receptor (beta chain) was determined in a study of identical twins. One entry per CDR3 protein results from TCRdb running MiXCR on the 5' RACE reads. The data show 1.5 million to 2 million distinct CDR3 sequences, around 33% seen once. CDR3 length: 15 residues. Germline assignment: CDR1 SGHTA and CDR2 FQGNSA. V was pared by 7 bases and J by 2 bases, with 8 bases of the junction left unmatched. What was sequenced was cord blood. V is TRBV7-2 and J is TRBJ2-3, with 8 bases that match TRBD2. The TCR was taken from a newborn girl in good health. The CDR3 loop reads CASNRGSGTTDTQYF. The DNA of the CDR3 is TGTGCCAGCAATCGGGGTAGCGGGACCACAGATACGCAGTATTTT.